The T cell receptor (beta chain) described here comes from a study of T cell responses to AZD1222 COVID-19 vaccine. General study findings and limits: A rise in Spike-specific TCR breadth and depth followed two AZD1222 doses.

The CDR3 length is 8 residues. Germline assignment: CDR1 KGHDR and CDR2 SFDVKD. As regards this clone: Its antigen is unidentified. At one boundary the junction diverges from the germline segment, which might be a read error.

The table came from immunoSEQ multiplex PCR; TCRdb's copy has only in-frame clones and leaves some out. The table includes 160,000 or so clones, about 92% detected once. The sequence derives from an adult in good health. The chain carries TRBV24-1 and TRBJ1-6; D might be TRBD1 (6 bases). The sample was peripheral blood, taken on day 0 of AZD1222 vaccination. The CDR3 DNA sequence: TGTGCCACCAGGAGGGGGAACTTT. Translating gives CATRRGNF.